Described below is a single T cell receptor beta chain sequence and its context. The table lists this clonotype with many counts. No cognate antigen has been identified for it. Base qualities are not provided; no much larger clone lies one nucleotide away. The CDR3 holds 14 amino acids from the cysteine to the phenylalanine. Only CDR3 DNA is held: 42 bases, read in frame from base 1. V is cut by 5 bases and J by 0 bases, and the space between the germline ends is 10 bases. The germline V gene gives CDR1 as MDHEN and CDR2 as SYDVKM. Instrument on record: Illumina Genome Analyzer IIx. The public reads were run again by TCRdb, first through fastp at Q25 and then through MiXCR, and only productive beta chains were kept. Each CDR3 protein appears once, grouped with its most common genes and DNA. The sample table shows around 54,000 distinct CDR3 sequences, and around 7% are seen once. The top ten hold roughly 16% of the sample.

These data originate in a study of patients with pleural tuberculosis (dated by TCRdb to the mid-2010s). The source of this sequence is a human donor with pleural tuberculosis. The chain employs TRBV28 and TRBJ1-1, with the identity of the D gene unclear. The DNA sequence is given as TGTGCCAGCAGTCCTAGACGGATGAACACTGAAGCTTTCTTT. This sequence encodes CASSPRRMNTEAFF.